The 27 T cell receptor beta chains below were found in one sample sequenced in a study of cytomegalovirus exposure and HLA in healthy donors. PCR primers comprised 60 Vbeta and 13 Jbeta primers. Profiling relied on immunoSEQ multiplex PCR, and the TCRdb table lists in-frame clones only, not all of them. This sample has approximately 160,000 clones; around 82% occur once, and the top ten carry 1.5%. Sequenced: PBMCs. The receptors come from a male donor in good health and CMV-seronegative.

The rearrangement joins TRBV28 to TRBJ1-5, with D perhaps matching TRBD1 (5 bases). V was shortened by 0 bases and J by 0 bases, with 12 bases between the two germline ends. This CDR3 comprises 17 residues. Germline loops: CDR1 MDHEN, CDR2 SYDVKM. CDR3 sequence (DNA): TGTGCCAGCAGTTTATGGCGGGGCTACCTTAGCAATCAGCCCCAGCATTTT. Its translation is CASSLWRGYLSNQPQHF.

J is TRBJ2-1 and V is TRBV27; the match to TRBD2 covers 9 bases. The junction had 8 bases not matched to a gene; V was cut back by 3 bases and J by 8 bases. The germline V gene encodes CDR1 MNHEY and CDR2 SMNVEV (reference sequence). The CDR3 totals 15 residues. CDR3 in DNA: TGTGCCAGCAGTTTGATAGCGGGAGCTTCCGATGAGCAGTTCTTC. Its protein product is CASSLIAGASDEQFF.

V is TRBV5-8 and J is TRBJ1-5; 7 bases match TRBD1. This CDR3 contains 18 residues. The V and J ends lost 2 bases and 2 bases, in that order; junction bases with no gene match: 13. Per the germline V gene, CDR1 is SGHTS and CDR2 is YDEGEE. The CDR3 DNA is TGTGCCAGCAGCTTCCGGCCACAGGGGATAATTGGCAATCAGCCCCAGCATTTT. It codes for CASSFRPQGIIGNQPQHF.

This clone came up once. The CDR3 DNA reads as TGTGCCAGCAGCTTGGTTAGTGTACAGGTTGGGGTCGGCAATCAGCCCCAGCATTTT. Protein sequence: CASSLVSVQVGVGNQPQHF. The V gene is TRBV5-5, the J gene TRBJ1-5; D is perhaps TRBD1 (5 bases). Deletions cut 0 bases from V and 2 bases from J, with 21 bases between. CDR3 length: 19 amino acids. In germline, CDR1 is SGHKS, CDR2 YYEKEE (reference sequence).

The V gene is TRBV6-4, the J gene TRBJ1-1; 7 nucleotides line up with TRBD1. From germline, CDR1 is MRHNA and CDR2 SNTAGT. The junction had 6 bases not matched to a gene; V was cut back by 6 bases and J by 2 bases. The CDR3 length is 14 residues. This chain's CDR3 is CASRLTGSNTEAFF. The DNA for the CDR3 is TGTGCCAGCAGGTTGACAGGGTCTAACACTGAAGCTTTCTTT.

This clone has just one count. The V call is TRBV9, the J call TRBJ2-1, with 7 bases aligning to TRBD2. The CDR3 consists of 17 residues. With V trimmed by 5 bases and J by 1 base, 12 bases remained unmatched. Germline loops: CDR1 SGDLS, CDR2 YYNGEE. CDR3 nucleotides: TGTGCCAGCAGGGGACCGAGAGCGGGAACATCCTACAATGAGCAGTTCTTC. Encoded protein: CASRGPRAGTSYNEQFF.

The V and J genes are TRBV5-1 and TRBJ2-1, with a weak D call TRBD2 (6 bases). Germline V lookup: CDR1 SGHRS, CDR2 YFSETQ. The CDR3 has 15 amino acids. V was trimmed by 0 bases and J by 9 bases, leaving 16 bases between them. The CDR3 protein is CASSLVGGDMSEQFF. As DNA, the CDR3 is TGCGCCAGCAGCTTGGTTGGAGGGGATATGAGTGAGCAGTTCTTC. The full variable domain, completed using reference TRBV5-1 and TRBJ2-1, is KAGVTQTPRYLIKTRGQQVTLSCSPISGHRSVSWYQQTPGQGLQFLFEYFSETQRNKGNFPGRFSGRQFSNSRSEMNVSTLELGDSALYLCASSLVGGDMSEQFFGPGTRLTVL.

This clone has a handful of counts. This rearrangement joins TRBV29-1 to TRBJ2-3; tentatively, D is TRBD1 (6 bases). This CDR3 has 13 amino acids. Germline V gives CDR1 SQVTM, CDR2 ANQGSEA. V lost 4 bases and J lost 2, with 10 bases in between. DNA of the CDR3: TGCAGCGTTGCAGGGGACAACACAGATACGCAGTATTTT. Its translation is CSVAGDNTDTQYF.

As to this clone: Its ends do not fully match the called genes, so a read error is possible. V gene TRBV7-9 combines with J gene TRBJ2-1; weak D call: TRBD2 (7 bases). The CDR3 is 16 amino acids. The germline gives CDR1 SEHNR, CDR2 FQNEAQ (reference sequence). CDR3 protein: CSSSLQGGGSYNEQFF. As DNA, the CDR3 is TGTTCCAGCAGCCTACAAGGGGGGGGATCCTACAATGAGCAGTTCTTC.

The rearrangement uses TRBV18 and TRBJ1-2; 12 nucleotides match TRBD1. The CDR3 length is 16 residues. The germline V gene encodes CDR1 KGHSH and CDR2 LQKENI. V shed 3 bases, J shed 1 base, and the junction held 3 bases outside the gene matches. CDR3: CASSPGQGAFNYGYTF. The CDR3 region has the DNA TGTGCCAGCTCACCGGGACAGGGGGCGTTTAACTATGGCTACACCTTC.

This chain connects TRBV7-9 to TRBJ2-7; TRBD2 is a possible D gene (5 bases). This CDR3 comprises 14 residues. V was clipped by 5 bases and J by 7 bases, with 18 bases between them. CDR1 is SEHNR, CDR2 FQNEAQ, per germline (reference sequence). In DNA form, the CDR3 reads TGTGCCAGCAGCCACCTCGAGATCACTAGGGAGCAGTACTTC. Its translation: CASSHLEITREQYF.

The chain joins TRBV5-1 to TRBJ2-6; D may be TRBD2 (5 bases). CDR3 length equals 15 residues. V lost 7 bases, J lost 0 bases, and 11 bases lay in between. Germline CDR1 reads SGHRS; CDR2 reads YFSETQ. CDR3 sequence reads: CASGPGSSGANVLTF. For the CDR3, the DNA is TGCGCCAGCGGCCCTGGGAGCTCTGGGGCCAACGTCCTGACTTTC.

The chain couples TRBV9 to TRBJ1-2; 10 nucleotides align to TRBD1. Losses at the gene ends were 4 bases for V and 3 bases for J; bases not matched to a gene: 6. CDR3 length: 15 residues. Germline lookup yields CDR1 SGDLS and CDR2 YYNGEE. The CDR3 region has the DNA TGTGCCAGCAGCCCACGGACAGGGGGTGACTATGGCTACACCTTC. Translation gives CASSPRTGGDYGYTF.

This chain connects TRBV7-2 to TRBJ1-1, with D perhaps matching TRBD1 (5 bases). This CDR3 is 13 amino acids long. Germline V gives CDR1 SGHTA, CDR2 FQGNSA. Trimming removed 1 base from V and 5 bases from J, with 8 bases in between. CDR3 DNA: TGTGCCAGCAGCTTAGGCGCAGGGACTGAAGCTTTCTTT. Translated, it gives CASSLGAGTEAFF.

This chain joins TRBV5-1 and TRBJ1-6; a weak D match, TRBD1 (6 bases). CDR3 length equals 18 residues. Trimming removed 0 bases from V and 0 bases from J, with 13 bases in between. CDR1 is SGHRS, CDR2 YFSETQ, per germline. The CDR3 bases are TGCGCCAGCAGCTTGGCCGGGGGGCGAAGCTCCTATAATTCACCCCTCCACTTT. Translation: CASSLAGGRSSYNSPLHF.

The V and J genes are TRBV10-1 and TRBJ2-3, with 9 bases identical to TRBD2. This CDR3 region has 16 residues. Germline CDR1 and CDR2: WNHNN and SYGVQD (reference sequence). Trimming cost V 2 bases and J 5 bases; bases outside gene matches: 8. The CDR3 bases are TGCGCCAGCAGTGAGACTCTAGCGGGGTACCGAGATACGCAGTATTTT. Translation: CASSETLAGYRDTQYF.

This chain joins TRBV7-9 and TRBJ2-3; possibly TRBD2 for D (5 bases). Germline V lookup: CDR1 SEHNR, CDR2 FQNEAQ (reference sequence). V was cut by 4 bases and J by 1 base, with 9 bases left in between. The CDR3 totals 14 residues. The CDR3 here is CASSSFGGTDTQYF. The CDR3 DNA sequence: TGTGCCAGCAGCTCGTTCGGGGGCACAGATACGCAGTATTTT.

The chain combines TRBV5-6 with TRBJ2-1; 8 bases map to TRBD2. CDR1 is SGHDT and CDR2 is YYEEEE in the germline V gene. Unmatched junction bases numbered 6, after V lost 0 bases and J lost 4 bases. The CDR3 spans 16 residues. The DNA for the CDR3 is TGTGCCAGCAGCTTGGTGTCGGGGGGGTCATACAATGAGCAGTTCTTC. Translation: CASSLVSGGSYNEQFF.

The rearrangement joins TRBV25-1 to TRBJ1-5, with no clear D. Germline V lookup: CDR1 MGHDK, CDR2 SYGVNS. The CDR3 has 15 amino acids. Trimming pared 5 bases from V and 2 bases from J, leaving 13 bases between. Written as DNA, the CDR3 is TGTGCCAGCAGTACTCTGGGAGAGGGCAATCAGCCCCAGCATTTT. It codes for CASSTLGEGNQPQHF.

This sequence joins TRBV5-3 and TRBJ1-5, with D unclear. TRBV5-3 is reported as an ORF; its role is uncertain. This CDR3 is 15 amino acids long. Trimming shortened V by 5 bases and J by 0 bases, and 12 bases separated the two germline ends. This CDR3 is CARRPPRYSNQPQHF. CDR3 nucleotide sequence: TGTGCCAGAAGGCCTCCGAGGTATAGCAATCAGCCCCAGCATTTT.

This chain connects TRBV5-4 to TRBJ1-6; maybe TRBD1 (5 bases). The ends were cut back, 2 bases at V and 6 bases at J, with 15 bases in the middle. The CDR3 has 16 residues. The germline gives CDR1 SGHNT, CDR2 YYREEE (reference sequence). The CDR3 loop reads CASSLGRDSGNSPLHF. In nucleotides, the CDR3 is TGTGCCAGCAGCTTAGGCAGGGATTCTGGTAATTCACCCCTCCACTTT.

This chain connects TRBV5-5 to TRBJ2-1, with a tentative D call TRBD1 (6 bases). CDR1 is SGHKS and CDR2 is YYEKEE in the germline V gene (reference sequence). Trimming stripped 1 base from V and 8 bases from J, with 16 bases between. The CDR3 covers 15 residues. The CDR3 loop reads CASSLWHRVSDEQFF. CDR3 bases: TGTGCCAGCAGCTTGTGGCACAGGGTTTCTGATGAGCAGTTCTTC.

This clone was seen a handful of times. The J gene is TRBJ2-6, the V gene TRBV19; the match to TRBD1 covers 9 bases. The CDR3 sequence is 19 residues long. Trimming at V came to 4 bases and at J to 2 bases, leaving 12 bases not matched to a gene. Germline V gene sequence: CDR1 LNHDA, CDR2 SQIVND (reference sequence). CDR3 amino acids: CASSTGMRQGVTGANVLTF. CDR3 nucleotide sequence: TGTGCCAGTAGTACTGGGATGAGACAGGGGGTGACTGGGGCCAACGTCCTGACTTTC.

The genes are TRBV6-1 and TRBJ2-7; the match to TRBD1 covers 9 bases. Unmatched junction bases numbered 6, after V lost 5 bases and J lost 1 base. Germline V gene sequence: CDR1 MNHNS, CDR2 SASEGT. This CDR3 is 15 amino acids long. CDR3 coding DNA: TGTGCCAGCAGTTTGAGGACAGGGGTATCCTACGAGCAGTACTTC. It codes for CASSLRTGVSYEQYF.

The chain has TRBV9 and TRBJ2-2; D ambiguous. The CDR3 has 15 residues. V shed 0 bases and J shed 7 bases, with 13 bases lying between them. Looked up from germline, CDR1 is SGDLS and CDR2 is YYNGEE. CDR3: CASSVAGREVGELFF. The CDR3 coding sequence is TGTGCCAGCAGCGTAGCGGGTAGAGAGGTCGGGGAGCTGTTTTTT.

This sequence joins TRBV4-1 and TRBJ1-2; 7 nucleotides align to TRBD1. Germline CDR1 and CDR2: MGHRA and YSYEKL. With V trimmed by 1 base and J by 7 bases, 12 bases remained unmatched. This CDR3 comprises 16 residues. The CDR3 loop reads CASSQVEKGARGGYTF. In DNA form, the CDR3 reads TGCGCCAGCAGCCAAGTGGAGAAGGGGGCTAGGGGTGGCTACACCTTC.

The table lists this clone with a count of one. This chain uses TRBV5-6 with TRBJ2-3, with D possibly matching TRBD2 (6 bases). This CDR3 has 14 residues. In germline, CDR1 is SGHDT, CDR2 YYEEEE. Between the trimmed V and J ends, which lost 6 bases and 6 bases, there was a span of 17 bases. DNA of the CDR3: TGTGCCAGCATTGGGGCGGGGAGCAGGGATACGCAGTATTTT. Protein sequence: CASIGAGSRDTQYF.